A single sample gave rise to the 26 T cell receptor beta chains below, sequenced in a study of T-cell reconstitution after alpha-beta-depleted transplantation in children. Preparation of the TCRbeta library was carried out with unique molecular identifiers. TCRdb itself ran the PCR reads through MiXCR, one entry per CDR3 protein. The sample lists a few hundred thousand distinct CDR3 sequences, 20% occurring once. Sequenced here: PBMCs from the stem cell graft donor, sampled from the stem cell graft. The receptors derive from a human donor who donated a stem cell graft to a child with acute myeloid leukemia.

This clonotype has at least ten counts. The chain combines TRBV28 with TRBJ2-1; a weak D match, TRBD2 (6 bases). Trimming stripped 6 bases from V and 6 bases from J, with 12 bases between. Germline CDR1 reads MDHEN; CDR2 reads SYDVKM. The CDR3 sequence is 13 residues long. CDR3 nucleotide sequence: TGTGCCAGCAGACTTCCCGGGGGCAATGAGCAGTTCTTC. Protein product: CASRLPGGNEQFF.

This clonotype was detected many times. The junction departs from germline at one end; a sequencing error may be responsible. CDR3 sequence (DNA): TGTGCCAGCAGTAACTCGGGACGTCCCGAGCAGTACTTC. This codes for CASSNSGRPEQYF. The V call is TRBV6-5, the J call TRBJ2-7, with D perhaps given as TRBD1 or TRBD2 (5 bases each). Looked up from germline, CDR1 is MNHEY and CDR2 is SVGAGI. The CDR3 loop spans 13 amino acids.

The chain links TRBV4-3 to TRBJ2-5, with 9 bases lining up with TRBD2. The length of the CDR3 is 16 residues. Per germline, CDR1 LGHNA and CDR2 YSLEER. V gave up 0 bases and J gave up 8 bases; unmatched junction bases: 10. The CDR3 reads CASSQDRGTSLDTQYF. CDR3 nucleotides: TGCGCCAGCAGCCAAGATCGGGGGACTAGCCTAGACACCCAGTACTTC.

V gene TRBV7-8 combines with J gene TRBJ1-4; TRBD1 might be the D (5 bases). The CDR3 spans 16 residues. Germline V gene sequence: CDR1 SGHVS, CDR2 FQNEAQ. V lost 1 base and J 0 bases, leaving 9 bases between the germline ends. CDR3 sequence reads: CASSLEGRATNEKLFF. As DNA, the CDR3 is TGTGCCAGCAGCTTAGAGGGGCGGGCAACTAATGAAAAACTGTTTTTT.

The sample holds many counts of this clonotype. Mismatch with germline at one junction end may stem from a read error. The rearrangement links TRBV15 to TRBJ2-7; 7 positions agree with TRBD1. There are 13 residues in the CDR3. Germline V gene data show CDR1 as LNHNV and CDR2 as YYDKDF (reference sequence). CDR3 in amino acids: CATSRDWTDRVNF. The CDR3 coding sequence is TGTGCCACCAGCAGAGACTGGACCGACAGGGTAAACTTC.

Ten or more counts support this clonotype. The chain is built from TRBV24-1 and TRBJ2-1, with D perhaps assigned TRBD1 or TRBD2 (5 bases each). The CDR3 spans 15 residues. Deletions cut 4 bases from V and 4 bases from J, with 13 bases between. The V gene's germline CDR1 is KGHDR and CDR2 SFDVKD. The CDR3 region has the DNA TGTGCCACCAGTGAACCGGGACGGCTGTACAATGAGCAGTTCTTC. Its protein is CATSEPGRLYNEQFF.

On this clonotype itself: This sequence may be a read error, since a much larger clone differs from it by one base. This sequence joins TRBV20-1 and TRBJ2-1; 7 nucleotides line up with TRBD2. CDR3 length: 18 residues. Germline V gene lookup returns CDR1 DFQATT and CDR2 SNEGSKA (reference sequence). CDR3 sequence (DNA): TGCAGTGCTAGAGATCCACTGACTAGCAGCTACTCCTACAATGTGCAGTTCTTC. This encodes CSARDPLTSSYSYNVQFF.

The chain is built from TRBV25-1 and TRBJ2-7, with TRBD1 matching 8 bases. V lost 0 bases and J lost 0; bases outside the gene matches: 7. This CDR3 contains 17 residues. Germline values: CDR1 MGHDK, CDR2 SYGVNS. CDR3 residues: CASSEYFTGGSSYEQYF. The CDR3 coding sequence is TGTGCCAGCAGTGAATACTTTACAGGGGGGAGCTCCTACGAGCAGTACTTC.

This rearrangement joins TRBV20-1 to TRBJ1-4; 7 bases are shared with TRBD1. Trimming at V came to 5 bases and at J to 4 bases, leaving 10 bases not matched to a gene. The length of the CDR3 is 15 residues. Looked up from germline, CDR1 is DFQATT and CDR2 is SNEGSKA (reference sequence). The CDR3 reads CSAPIRTGINEKLFF. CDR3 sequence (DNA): TGCAGTGCTCCCATTAGGACAGGCATTAATGAAAAACTGTTTTTT.

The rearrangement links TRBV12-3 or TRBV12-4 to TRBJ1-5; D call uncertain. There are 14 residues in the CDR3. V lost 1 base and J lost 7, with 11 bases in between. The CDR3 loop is CASSLGTGSQPQHF. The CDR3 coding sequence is TGTGCCAGCAGTTTAGGTACGGGTTCCCAGCCCCAGCATTTT.

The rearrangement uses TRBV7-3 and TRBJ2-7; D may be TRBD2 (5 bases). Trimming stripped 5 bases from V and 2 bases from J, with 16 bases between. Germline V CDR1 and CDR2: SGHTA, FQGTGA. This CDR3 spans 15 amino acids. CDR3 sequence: CASSLAPGGAYEQYF. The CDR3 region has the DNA TGTGCCAGCAGCCTGGCACCAGGAGGAGCCTACGAGCAGTACTTC.

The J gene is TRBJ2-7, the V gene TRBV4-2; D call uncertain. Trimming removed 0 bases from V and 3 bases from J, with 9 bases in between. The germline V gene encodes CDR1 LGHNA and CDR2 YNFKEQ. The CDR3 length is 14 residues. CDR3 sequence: CASSQDTWDYEQYF. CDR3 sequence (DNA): TGTGCCAGCAGCCAAGATACGTGGGACTACGAGCAGTACTTC.

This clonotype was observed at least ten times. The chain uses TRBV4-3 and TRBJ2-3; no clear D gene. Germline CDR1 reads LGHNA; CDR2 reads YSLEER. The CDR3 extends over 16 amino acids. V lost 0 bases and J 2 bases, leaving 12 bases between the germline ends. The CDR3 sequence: CASSQDLASATDTQYF. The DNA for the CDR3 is TGCGCCAGCAGCCAAGATCTGGCTAGTGCCACAGATACGCAGTATTTT.

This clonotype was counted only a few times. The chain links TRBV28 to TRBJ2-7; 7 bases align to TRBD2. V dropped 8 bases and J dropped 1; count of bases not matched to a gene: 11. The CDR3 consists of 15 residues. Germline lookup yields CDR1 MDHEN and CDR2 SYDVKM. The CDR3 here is CASQLGGSRSYEQYF. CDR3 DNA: TGTGCCAGCCAGCTGGGCGGGAGTCGATCCTACGAGCAGTACTTC. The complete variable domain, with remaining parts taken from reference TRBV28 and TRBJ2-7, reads DVKVTQSSRYLVKRTGEKVFLECVQDMDHENMFWYRQDPGLGLRLIYFSYDVKMKEKGDIPEGYSVSREKKERFSLILESASTNQTSMYLCASQLGGSRSYEQYFGPGTRLTVT.

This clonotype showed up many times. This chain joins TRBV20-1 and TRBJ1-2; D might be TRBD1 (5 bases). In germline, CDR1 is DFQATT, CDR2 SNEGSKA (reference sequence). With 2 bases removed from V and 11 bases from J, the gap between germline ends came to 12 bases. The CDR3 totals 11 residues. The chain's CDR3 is CSARSRVGYTF. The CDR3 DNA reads TGCAGTGCTAGAAGCAGGGTAGGGTACACCTTC.

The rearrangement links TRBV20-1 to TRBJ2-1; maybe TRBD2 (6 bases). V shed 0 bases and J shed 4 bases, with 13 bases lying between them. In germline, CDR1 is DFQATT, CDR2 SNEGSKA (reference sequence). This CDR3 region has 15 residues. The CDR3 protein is CSARDQRDFYNEQFF. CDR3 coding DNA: TGCAGTGCTAGAGATCAAAGGGACTTTTACAATGAGCAGTTCTTC.

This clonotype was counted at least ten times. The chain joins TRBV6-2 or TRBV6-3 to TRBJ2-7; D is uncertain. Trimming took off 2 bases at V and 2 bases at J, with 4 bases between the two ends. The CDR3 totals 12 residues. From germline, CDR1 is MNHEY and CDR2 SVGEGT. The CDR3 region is CASSYSTYEQYF. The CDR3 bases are TGTGCCAGCAGTTACAGTACCTACGAGCAGTACTTC.

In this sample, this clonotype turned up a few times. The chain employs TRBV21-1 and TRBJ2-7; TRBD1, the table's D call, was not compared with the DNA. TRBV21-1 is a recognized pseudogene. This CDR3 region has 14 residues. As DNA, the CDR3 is TGTGCCAGCAGCAAACAGGGGCTGGACTACGAGCAGTACTTC. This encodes CASSKQGLDYEQYF.

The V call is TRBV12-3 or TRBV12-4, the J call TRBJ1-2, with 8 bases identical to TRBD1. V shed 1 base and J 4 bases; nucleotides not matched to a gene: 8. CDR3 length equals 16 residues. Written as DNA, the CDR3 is TGTGCCAGCAGTTTAGGGCTGACAGGGGCTAGCTATGGCTACACCTTC. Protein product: CASSLGLTGASYGYTF.

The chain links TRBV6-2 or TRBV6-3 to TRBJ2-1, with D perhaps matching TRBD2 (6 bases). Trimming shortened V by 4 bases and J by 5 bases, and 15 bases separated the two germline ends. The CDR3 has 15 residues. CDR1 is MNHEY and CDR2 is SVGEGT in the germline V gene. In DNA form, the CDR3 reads TGTGCCAGCAGTTGGAGGGGTCGGCGGGACAATGAGCAGTTCTTC. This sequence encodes CASSWRGRRDNEQFF.

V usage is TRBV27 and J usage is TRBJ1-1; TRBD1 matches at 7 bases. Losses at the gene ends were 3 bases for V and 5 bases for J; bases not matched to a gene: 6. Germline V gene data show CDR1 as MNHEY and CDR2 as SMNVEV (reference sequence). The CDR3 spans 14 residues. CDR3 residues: CASSFQGGRTEAFF. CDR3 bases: TGTGCCAGCAGTTTTCAGGGGGGTAGAACTGAAGCTTTCTTT.

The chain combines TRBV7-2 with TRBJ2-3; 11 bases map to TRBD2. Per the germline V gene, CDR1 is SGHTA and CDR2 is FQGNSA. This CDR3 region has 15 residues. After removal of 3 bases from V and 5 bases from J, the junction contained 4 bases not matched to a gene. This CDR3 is CASSFTSGRLDTQYF. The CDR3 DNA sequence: TGTGCCAGCAGCTTTACTAGCGGGAGATTAGATACGCAGTATTTT.

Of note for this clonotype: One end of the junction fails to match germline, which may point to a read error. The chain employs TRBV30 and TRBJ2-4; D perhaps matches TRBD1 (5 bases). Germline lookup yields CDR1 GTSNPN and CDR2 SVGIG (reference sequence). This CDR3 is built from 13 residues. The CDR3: CACQTAAKNIEYF. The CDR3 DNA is TGTGCCTGCCAGACAGCTGCCAAAAACATTGAGTACTTC.

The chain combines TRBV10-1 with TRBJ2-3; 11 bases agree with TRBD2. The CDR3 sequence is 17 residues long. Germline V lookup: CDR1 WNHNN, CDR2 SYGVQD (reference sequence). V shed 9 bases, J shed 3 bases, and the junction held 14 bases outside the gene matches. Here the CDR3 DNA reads TGCGCCAGGGGACTAGCGGCACCAGCCTTAGGGACAGATACGCAGTATTTT. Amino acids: CARGLAAPALGTDTQYF.

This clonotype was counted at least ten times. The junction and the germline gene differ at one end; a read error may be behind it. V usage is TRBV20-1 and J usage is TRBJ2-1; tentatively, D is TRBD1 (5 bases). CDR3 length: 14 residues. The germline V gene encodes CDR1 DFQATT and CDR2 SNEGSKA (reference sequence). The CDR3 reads CSARADSSYNEQFF. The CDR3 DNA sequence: TGCAGTGCCAGAGCAGACAGCTCCTACAATGAGCAGTTCTTC.

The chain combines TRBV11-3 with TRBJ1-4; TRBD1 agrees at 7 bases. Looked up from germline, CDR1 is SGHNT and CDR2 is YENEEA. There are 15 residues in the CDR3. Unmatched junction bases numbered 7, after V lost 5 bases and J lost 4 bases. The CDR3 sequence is CASSPRQGGNEKLFF. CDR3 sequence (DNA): TGTGCCAGCAGCCCCAGACAGGGTGGTAATGAAAAACTGTTTTTT.